This TCR beta chain was obtained from a study of Ad26.COV2.S vaccination and SARS-CoV-2 variants. Assay: immunoSEQ multiplex PCR; the TCRdb copy retains only in-frame clones and omits some. Among 290,000 or so clones listed, 70% to 90% were seen once. The treatment: 19 received Ad26.COV2.S at low or high dose, single or two shots; about 5 received placebo; per-sample allocation not given. All samples were drawn on day 63, counting from the first vaccine or placebo injection. As to this clone: The antigen is not known.

Study results and limitations: Possibly, TCR breadth and depth analyses underestimated total T cell responses. Vaccinated and placebo-treated recipients had similar non-spike TCR breadth.

The sequencing used peripheral blood, collected in a trial of Ad26.COV2.S vaccine versus placebo. This clonotype was sampled from a person aged 18-65 years who received the Ad26.COV2.S COVID-19 vaccine or a placebo.

CDR3 residues: CASSHQEETQYF. The CDR3 nucleotides read TGTGCCAGCAGTCACCAAGAAGAGACCCAGTACTTC. V and J are TRBV12-3 or TRBV12-4 and TRBJ2-5; D remains unclear. V lost 5 bases to trimming and J lost 3 bases, with 7 bases between them. CDR3 length: 12 amino acids.